Listed here are 31 T cell receptor beta chains from one sample, sequenced in a study of blood T cell repertoires in COVID-19 (dated by TCRdb to 2019 to 2021). Libraries were constructed by the immunoSEQ multiplex PCR assay. TCRdb limited this immuneACCESS table to in-frame rearrangements with V and J called. A share of clones is missing; checked studies link under half to unresolved V genes, and the rest is unexplained. The sample records just over 95,000 clones, 75% to 85% of which are singletons. The top ten clonotypes cover around 4.4% of the sample. The sequencing sample was made of peripheral blood. Receptors originate from a man aged 60-69 years with acute or convalescent COVID-19.

The chain links TRBV6-5 to TRBJ2-7; 7 nucleotides agree with TRBD1. This CDR3 region has 12 residues. V was pared by 9 bases and J by 2 bases, with 4 bases of the junction left unmatched. Germline V gene lookup returns CDR1 MNHEY and CDR2 SVGAGI. The CDR3 nucleotides are TGTGCCAGATCGGGACAGCCCTACGAGCAGTACGTC. This codes for CARSGQPYEQYV.

V gene TRBV5-1 combines with J gene TRBJ1-1; D ambiguous. Trimming shortened V by 5 bases and J by 7 bases, and 12 bases separated the two germline ends. The germline CDR1 and CDR2 sequences are SGHRS and YFSETQ. This CDR3 has 12 amino acids. CDR3 sequence reads: CASSPRPGEAFF. The CDR3 nucleotides are TGCGCCAGCAGTCCAAGGCCGGGTGAAGCTTTCTTT. The entire variable domain, with the rest obtained from reference TRBV5-1 and TRBJ1-1, is as follows: KAGVTQTPRYLIKTRGQQVTLSCSPISGHRSVSWYQQTPGQGLQFLFEYFSETQRNKGNFPGRFSGRQFSNSRSEMNVSTLELGDSALYLCASSPRPGEAFFGQGTRLTVV.

The chain uses TRBV2 and TRBJ1-6; the match to TRBD1 covers 7 bases. The ends lost 7 bases at V and 7 bases at J; junction bases unmatched: 4. CDR1 is SNHLY and CDR2 is FYNNEI in the germline V gene. This CDR3 comprises 13 residues. The CDR3 region is CASKDRLNSPLHF. The CDR3 coding sequence is TGTGCCAGCAAGGACAGGCTAAATTCACCCCTCCACTTT.

This clone was seen only a few times. The J gene is TRBJ2-7, the V gene TRBV5-1; 9 bases agree with TRBD1. CDR1 is SGHRS, CDR2 YFSETQ, per germline. This CDR3 has 14 amino acids. With 4 bases clipped from V and 5 bases from J, the junction kept 7 bases outside the gene matches. DNA of the CDR3: TGCGCCAGCAGCACGGGACAGGGAGGTAACGAGCAGTACTTC. Translating gives CASSTGQGGNEQYF.

The sample holds a few counts of this clone. This chain uses TRBV2 with TRBJ2-3; possibly TRBD2 for D (5 bases). CDR3 length: 14 amino acids. CDR1 is SNHLY, CDR2 FYNNEI, per germline. The ends were cut back, 10 bases at V and 2 bases at J, with 16 bases in the middle. CDR3 loop: CATSRGQYTDTQYF. The CDR3 nucleotides are TGTGCCACCTCACGCGGGCAGTACACAGATACGCAGTATTTT. The variable domain in full, with the rest retrieved from reference TRBV2 and TRBJ2-3, is EPEVTQTPSHQVTQMGQEVILRCVPISNHLYFYWYRQILGQKVEFLVSFYNNEISEKSEIFDDQFSVERPDGSNFTLKIRSTKLEDSAMYFCATSRGQYTDTQYFGPGTRLTVL.

The chain joins TRBV11-1 to TRBJ2-5; TRBD2 aligns across 9 bases. Germline trimming cut 5 bases from V and 1 base from J; bases unmatched to any gene: 8. Per the germline V gene, CDR1 is SGHAT and CDR2 is FQDESV (reference sequence). This CDR3 is built from 16 residues. CDR3 in DNA: TGTGCCAGCAGCCTGGGGCGGGGGGGACTCCAAGAGACCCAGTACTTC. Amino acids: CASSLGRGGLQETQYF. Based on the CDR3 plus reference TRBV11-1 and TRBJ2-5, the full variable domain is EAEVAQSPRYKITEKSQAVAFWCDPISGHATLYWYRQILGQGPELLVQFQDESVVDDSQLPKDRFSAERLKGVDSTLKIQPAELGDSAMYLCASSLGRGGLQETQYFGPGTRLLVL.

Turning to this clone: The sample contains more than one DNA sequence encoding this CDR3. The CDR3 coding sequence is TGTGCCAGCAGTGAAACAGTGAACACTGAAGCTTTCTTT. Protein product: CASSETVNTEAFF. V gene TRBV6-1 combines with J gene TRBJ1-1; D remains unclear. Germline lookup yields CDR1 MNHNS and CDR2 SASEGT. There are 13 residues in the CDR3. V gave up 2 bases and J gave up 0 bases, with 4 bases separating them.

This clone came up once. The rearrangement joins TRBV3-1 (or the pseudogene TRBV3-2) to TRBJ1-3; D unclear. The germline gives CDR1 LGHDT, CDR2 YNNKEL (reference sequence). The CDR3 consists of 16 residues. Trimming left V 4 bases short and J 0 bases short, with 13 bases between. The CDR3 spells CASSPSGKSSGNTIYF. CDR3 bases: TGTGCCAGCAGCCCCTCAGGCAAGAGCTCTGGAAACACCATATATTTT.

The V call is TRBV5-1, the J call TRBJ1-1; the D is unclear. Germline values: CDR1 SGHRS, CDR2 YFSETQ. V lost 1 base, J lost 2 bases, and 12 bases lay in between. The CDR3 consists of 15 residues. The CDR3 sequence: CASSLTGVPNTEAFF. The CDR3 DNA sequence: TGCGCCAGCAGCTTGACCGGGGTCCCTAACACTGAAGCTTTCTTT.

This clone occurred many times. The rearrangement uses TRBV7-6 and TRBJ1-1, with D possibly being TRBD1 (6 bases). Germline values: CDR1 SGHVS, CDR2 FNYEAQ. The CDR3 is 13 amino acids. Trimming took 5 bases from V and 4 from J, leaving 11 bases between them. In nucleotides, the CDR3 is TGTGCCAGCAGCCAAACAGGGATCACTGAAGCTTTCTTT. Translated: CASSQTGITEAFF.

This clone was counted once. V and J are TRBV7-2 and TRBJ2-5, with D maybe TRBD1 (6 bases). V dropped 4 bases and J dropped 4 bases, with 16 bases sitting between them. The V gene's germline CDR1 is SGHTA and CDR2 FQGNSA. The CDR3 is 15 residues long. The CDR3 coding sequence is TGTGCCAGCAGCTCCCAACAGGGTCGGGGAGAGACCCAGTACTTC. Translated, it gives CASSSQQGRGETQYF.

The gene calls are TRBV19 and TRBJ2-5, with 10 bases fitting TRBD1. This CDR3 spans 15 amino acids. The germline CDR1 and CDR2 sequences are LNHDA and SQIVND (reference sequence). Trimming at V came to 3 bases and at J to 4 bases, leaving 5 bases not matched to a gene. CDR3 loop: CASSILTGGLETQYF. The CDR3 bases are TGTGCCAGTAGTATCCTGACAGGGGGCCTAGAGACCCAGTACTTC.

This chain links TRBV19 with TRBJ1-1; no firm D call. Trimming removed 5 bases at V and 2 bases at J, with 12 bases between. Germline assignment: CDR1 LNHDA and CDR2 SQIVND (reference sequence). The CDR3 spans 14 residues. CDR3 in amino acids: CASSYPPSNTEAFF. CDR3 nucleotide sequence: TGTGCCAGTAGTTATCCCCCGTCCAACACTGAAGCTTTCTTT.

CDR3: CASSQGRYSNQPQHF. CDR3 nucleotide sequence: TGCGCCAGCAGCCAAGGCAGATATAGCAATCAGCCCCAGCATTTT. This chain links TRBV4-1 with TRBJ1-5; D unclear. V was trimmed by 1 base and J by 0 bases, leaving 7 bases between them. Germline-derived CDR1 and CDR2 are MGHRA and YSYEKL. The CDR3 loop spans 15 amino acids.

The V and J genes are TRBV19 and TRBJ2-3; TRBD1 aligns across 7 bases. Germline-derived CDR1 and CDR2 are LNHDA and SQIVND (reference sequence). This CDR3 has 13 residues. V shed 9 bases, J shed 4 bases, and the junction held 7 bases outside the gene matches. In DNA form, the CDR3 reads TGTGCCAGCTCGGGACAGCTTGCAGATACGCAGTATTTT. Translated: CASSGQLADTQYF.

The J gene is TRBJ1-5, the V gene TRBV7-2, with D hard to call. The CDR3 extends over 13 amino acids. The germline CDR1 and CDR2 sequences are SGHTA and FQGNSA. V was shortened by 1 base and J by 8 bases, with 9 bases between the two germline ends. The CDR3 loop is CASSLGRPEPQHF. DNA for the CDR3: TGTGCCAGCAGCTTAGGGAGACCGGAGCCCCAGCATTTT.

V and J are TRBV3-1 (or the pseudogene TRBV3-2) and TRBJ2-7; D is possibly TRBD1 (7 bases). The CDR3 runs to 14 residues. Germline CDR1 LGHDT, CDR2 YNNKEL (reference sequence). Trimming stripped 4 bases from V and 6 bases from J, with 16 bases between. In DNA, the CDR3 is TGTGCCAGCAGCCCCCTCGGGCAGGGGGGCGAGCAGTACTTC. Translating it yields CASSPLGQGGEQYF.

The chain employs TRBV7-2 and TRBJ1-1; D remains unclear. Trimming stripped 2 bases from V and 3 bases from J, with 22 bases between. The CDR3 loop spans 18 amino acids. Germline lookup yields CDR1 SGHTA and CDR2 FQGNSA. Here the CDR3 DNA reads TGTGCCAGCAGCTTAATCAGATGGGCAGCTGGGAGGGACACTGAAGCTTTCTTT. It yields the protein CASSLIRWAAGRDTEAFF. The complete variable domain, with remaining parts taken from reference TRBV7-2 and TRBJ1-1, reads GAGVSQSPSNKVTEKGKDVELRCDPISGHTALYWYRQSLGQGLEFLIYFQGNSAPDKSGLPSDRFSAERTGGSVSTLTIQRTQQEDSAVYLCASSLIRWAAGRDTEAFFGQGTRLTVV.

V and J are TRBV5-1 and TRBJ2-3; the match to TRBD2 covers 9 bases. After removal of 1 base from V and 2 bases from J, the junction contained 5 bases not matched to a gene. CDR3 length equals 16 residues. CDR1 is SGHRS and CDR2 is YFSETQ in the germline V gene. The CDR3 region is CASSLPASGATDTQYF. The DNA for the CDR3 is TGCGCCAGCAGCTTGCCCGCTAGCGGGGCCACAGATACGCAGTATTTT.

The chain combines TRBV5-6 with TRBJ1-2, with TRBD1 matching 7 bases. CDR3 size: 13 residues. Trimming at V came to 5 bases and at J to 8 bases, leaving 9 bases not matched to a gene. Germline V lookup: CDR1 SGHDT, CDR2 YYEEEE. The CDR3: CASRKWTGGGYTF. The CDR3 nucleotides are TGTGCCAGCAGAAAATGGACAGGTGGCGGCTACACCTTC.

J is TRBJ2-3 and V is TRBV12-3 or TRBV12-4; D not certain. Trimming pared 3 bases from V and 6 bases from J, leaving 7 bases between. The CDR3 spans 12 residues. The CDR3 DNA is TGTGCCAGCAGTTTCTCTTTTGATACGCAGTATTTT. It yields the protein CASSFSFDTQYF.

The sample holds one count of this clone. This chain links TRBV5-1 with TRBJ2-5, with D perhaps matching TRBD1 (7 bases). The CDR3 extends over 13 amino acids. Trimming took off 0 bases at V and 5 bases at J, with 8 bases between the two ends. In germline, CDR1 is SGHRS, CDR2 YFSETQ. CDR3 residues: CASSLAGGETQYF. CDR3 nucleotide sequence: TGCGCCAGCAGCTTGGCAGGGGGGGAGACCCAGTACTTC.

CDR3 sequence (DNA): TGTGCCAGCAGTTCGGGTAACTATGGCTACACCTTC. Translated, it gives CASSSGNYGYTF. V usage is TRBV28 and J usage is TRBJ1-2; D gene unclear. Germline V gene lookup returns CDR1 MDHEN and CDR2 SYDVKM. The CDR3 has 12 residues. V was pared by 4 bases and J by 1 base, with 4 bases between.

The CDR3 is CASSRVSKETQYF. The CDR3 DNA is TGTGCCAGCAGTCGAGTATCTAAAGAGACCCAGTACTTC. The J gene is TRBJ2-5, the V gene TRBV7-3; the D is unclear. The germline gives CDR1 SGHTA, CDR2 FQGTGA. The germline V and J ends were trimmed by 6 bases and 3 bases, with 11 bases remaining between them. The CDR3 is 13 residues long. Full variable domain (remainder filled in from reference TRBV7-3 and TRBJ2-5): GAGVSQTPSNKVTEKGKYVELRCDPISGHTALYWYRQSLGQGPEFLIYFQGTGAADDSGLPNDRFFAVRPEGSVSTLKIQRTERGDSAVYLCASSRVSKETQYFGPGTRLLVL.

The J gene is TRBJ1-5, the V gene TRBV27; a possible D gene is TRBD1 (5 bases). Germline assignment: CDR1 MNHEY and CDR2 SMNVEV (reference sequence). The V end lost 6 bases, the J end lost 2 bases, and 14 bases lay between the germline ends. This CDR3 comprises 15 residues. CDR3 nucleotides: TGTGCCAGCAGCCTACTTCAGGGTGGCAATCAGCCCCAGCATTTT. Protein sequence: CASSLLQGGNQPQHF.

This clone came up once. CDR3 DNA sequence: TGTGCCAGTAGGAAAGGGGGCACCTACAATGAGCAGTTCTTC. It is translated as CASRKGGTYNEQFF. This chain joins TRBV19 and TRBJ2-1, with TRBD1 matching over 7 bases. This CDR3 is 14 amino acids long. The germline V gene encodes CDR1 LNHDA and CDR2 SQIVND (reference sequence). The J segment lost 2 bases and the V segment lost 6 bases, leaving 4 bases of the junction unmatched. The whole variable domain, remainder taken from reference TRBV19 and TRBJ2-1, is DGGITQSPKYLFRKEGQNVTLSCEQNLNHDAMYWYRQDPGQGLRLIYYSQIVNDFQKGDIAEGYSVSREKKESFPLTVTSAQKNPTAFYLCASRKGGTYNEQFFGPGTRLTVL.

The V gene is TRBV6-1, the J gene TRBJ1-1, with D uncertain. The CDR3 runs 15 residues. Germline CDR1 and CDR2: MNHNS and SASEGT. With 2 bases removed from V and 6 bases from J, the gap between germline ends came to 16 bases. CDR3 nucleotides: TGTGCCAGCAGTGAAATATTAACAGCTACGGCTGAAGCTTTCTTT. Translated: CASSEILTATAEAFF.

The chain employs TRBV29-1 and TRBJ2-2; the match to TRBD2 covers 7 bases. V shed 6 bases, J shed 3 bases, and the junction held 10 bases outside the gene matches. The CDR3 sequence is 15 residues long. Germline loops: CDR1 SQVTM, CDR2 ANQGSEA. As DNA, the CDR3 is TGCAGCGTAAAACGGGGGGTGATGGACACCGGGGAGCTGTTTTTT. This translates into CSVKRGVMDTGELFF.

This chain uses TRBV12-3 or TRBV12-4 with TRBJ1-1; D gene unclear. Trimming shortened V by 3 bases and J by 7 bases, and 6 bases separated the two germline ends. The CDR3 has 11 residues. The CDR3 loop is CASSLGSEAFF. CDR3 coding DNA: TGTGCCAGCAGTTTGGGGAGTGAAGCTTTCTTT.

This chain uses TRBV19 with TRBJ1-1; D is possibly TRBD1 (6 bases). V lost 9 bases and J lost 5, with 19 bases in between. The CDR3 has 14 amino acids. CDR1 is LNHDA and CDR2 is SQIVND in the germline V gene (reference sequence). The CDR3, as DNA: TGTGCCAGCAGAATAGGAGGACAGTATACTGAAGCTTTCTTT. It encodes CASRIGGQYTEAFF.

V gene TRBV7-9 combines with J gene TRBJ1-1; D not certain. Looked up from germline, CDR1 is SEHNR and CDR2 is FQNEAQ (reference sequence). The CDR3 sequence is 13 residues long. V shed 1 base and J shed 1 base, with 4 bases lying between them. CDR3 nucleotide sequence: TGTGCCAGCAGCTTAGGGAGGAACACTGAAGCTTTCTTT. Its translation is CASSLGRNTEAFF.